This section outlines one TCR beta chain sequence together with its context. The antigen remains unidentified. This sample is part of a study of OX40 agonist ivuxolimab in advanced cancers. The assay was immunoSEQ multiplex PCR, and TCRdb's table has in-frame clones only and misses some. The sample holds tens of thousands of clones; over 80% are singletons and the top ten take about 20%. Germline V gene lookup returns CDR1 LNHDA and CDR2 SQIVND (reference sequence). This CDR3 is built from 15 residues. J lost 9 bases, V lost 5 bases, and 8 bases had no gene match. Whole-study results and caveats: Dosing at 0.1 to 3.0 mg/kg was accompanied by clonal expansion of CD4+ and CD8+ blood T cells by week 6. The authors did not determine the antigen specificity of the expanded peripheral T cells.

The source is an adult with an advanced solid tumor such as melanoma, head and neck, liver or kidney cancer. Sequencing was performed on CD4+ or CD8+ T cells sorted from blood, taken in a trial of the OX40 agonist ivuxolimab. The chain recombines TRBV19 with TRBJ1-6, with TRBD1 matching over 9 bases. CDR3 nucleotides: TGTGCCAGTAGTCCGCGGACAGGGGAGGGTTCACCCCTCCACTTT. It yields the protein CASSPRTGEGSPLHF.